This T cell receptor beta chain comes out of a study of T cells in Graves' hyperthyroidism and ophthalmopathy. Trimming left V 1 base short and J 1 base short, with 17 bases between. This CDR3 is 17 amino acids long. The germline V gene encodes CDR1 LGHNA and CDR2 YSLEER. Regions amplified from RNA transcripts were the TCR beta CDR3 regions. The study used the HTBI primer set for a first-round RT-PCR of the TCR CDR3. Each CDR3 protein gets one entry after TCRdb re-called the multiplex PCR reads with MiXCR. The table has fewer than 450,000 distinct CDR3 sequences, 15% to 20% seen once; the top ten hold approximately 35%.

The chain uses TRBV4-3 and TRBJ2-7; D is perhaps TRBD2 (6 bases). Sequenced: blood. This receptor was identified in a woman aged 25 to 39 with Graves' hyperthyroidism that later progressed to Graves' ophthalmopathy. The CDR3 sequence: CASSQALGGVKSYEQYF. The CDR3 DNA reads TGCGCCAGCAGCCAAGCCCTCGGAGGGGTTAAATCCTACGAGCAGTACTTC.